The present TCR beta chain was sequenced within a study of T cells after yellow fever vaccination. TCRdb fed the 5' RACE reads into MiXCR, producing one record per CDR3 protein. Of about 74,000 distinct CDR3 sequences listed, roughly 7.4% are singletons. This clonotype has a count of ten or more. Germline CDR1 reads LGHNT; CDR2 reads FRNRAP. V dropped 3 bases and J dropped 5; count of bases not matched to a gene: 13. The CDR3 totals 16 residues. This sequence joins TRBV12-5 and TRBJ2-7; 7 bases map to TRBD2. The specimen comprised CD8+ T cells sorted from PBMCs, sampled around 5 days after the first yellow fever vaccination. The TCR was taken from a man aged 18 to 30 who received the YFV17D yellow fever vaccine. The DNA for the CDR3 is TGTGCTAGTGGTTTTTTTGTCCGGGGGGTCCCCCACGAGCAGTACTTC. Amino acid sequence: CASGFFVRGVPHEQYF. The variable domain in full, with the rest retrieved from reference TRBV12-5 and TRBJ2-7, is DARVTQTPRHKVTEMGQEVTMRCQPILGHNTVFWYRQTMMQGLELLAYFRNRAPLDDSGMPKDRFSAEMPDATLATLKIQPSEPRDSAVYFCASGFFVRGVPHEQYFGPGTRLTVT.